This T cell receptor beta chain was found in a study of persistence of HIV-infected CD4 T cells. Study-level points and caveats: Antigen-responding cells were enriched for degenerate expanded CDR3beta sequences.

This nonspecific control used anti-CD3/anti-CD28 bead stimulation of CD4+ T cells. Sorting selected CD4+ T cells upregulating both CD40 ligand and CD69. Remarks on this clone: Its antigen is not known.

Germline V lookup: CDR1 KGHDR, CDR2 SFDVKD. The V and J ends lost 4 bases and 3 bases respectively, with 26 bases between them. The CDR3 is made up of 19 amino acids. The libraries were made with immunoSEQ version 4 in survey mode. Clones were read by immunoSEQ multiplex PCR, and TCRdb kept only the in-frame ones, dropping some. The sample yields some 49,000 clones, 80% to 90% seen once. The receptor's source is an adult woman with HIV who was CMV-seropositive. The V and J genes are TRBV24-1 and TRBJ1-1; a possible D gene is TRBD1 (5 bases). The material sequenced was CD4+ T cells sorted from PBMCs after approximately 19-hour stimulation, taken from a patient who received antiretroviral therapy. The CDR3 reads CATSELGSTGRGWDTEAFF. For the CDR3, the DNA is TGTGCCACCAGTGAATTAGGGAGTACGGGGAGGGGATGGGACACTGAAGCTTTCTTT.